This T cell receptor beta chain was obtained from a study of T-cell reconstitution after alpha-beta-depleted transplantation in children. V was clipped by 7 bases and J by 7 bases; unmatched bases: 11. Germline-derived CDR1 and CDR2 are MNHEY and SMNVEV (reference sequence). The CDR3 extends over 15 amino acids. A word on this clonotype: Its antigen is not identified.

Study results and limitations: Day-60 TCRbeta diversity that was high in some patients was derived from surviving recipient T cells and thymic progenitors.

Unique molecular identifiers were incorporated when the TCRbeta library was constructed. TCRdb analysed the PCR reads with MiXCR anew, one entry per CDR3 protein. The sample holds roughly 670,000 distinct CDR3 sequences, roughly 13% seen once. The clonotype was recovered from a girl aged 2 to 9 with congenital amegakaryocytic thrombocytopenia, due to receive a stem cell transplant. Sequenced material: PBMCs, taken before TCRalphabeta/CD19-depleted stem cell transplant. The chain is built from TRBV27 and TRBJ2-1; 9 nucleotides agree with TRBD2. CDR3 protein: CASMALRAGGNEQFF. For the CDR3, the DNA is TGTGCCAGCATGGCCCTCCGGGCGGGAGGGAATGAGCAGTTCTTC.